This section outlines one TCR beta chain sequence together with its context. These data originate in a study of blood T cell repertoires in COVID-19. Study-wide background: Acute-phase and convalescent COVID-19 samples originated in the United States, Italy and Spain. Nucleic acid was either cDNA or gDNA, and it came from T cells, B-cell-depleted T cells, or PBMCs.

In the original workflow: Reference gene primer amplification in the assay estimated nucleated cell counts. TCRdb keeps only in-frame clones here, not all; method: immunoSEQ multiplex PCR. The V and J calls and clone size come from that table; D and trimming were worked out from the DNA. The data show a few hundred thousand clones, with roughly 91% seen just once and 0.7% to 0.9% held by the top ten. Germline V gene lookup returns CDR1 MNHEY and CDR2 SVGAGI. There are 14 residues in the CDR3. Trimming removed 5 bases from V and 8 bases from J; junction bases left unmatched: 6. The sequenced sample consisted of peripheral blood. The clonotype comes from a man aged 25 to 45 with acute or convalescent COVID-19. This chain uses TRBV6-5 with TRBJ1-4; 9 nucleotides match TRBD1. CDR3 sequence (DNA): TGTGCCAGCAGTAGTCGGGACAGGGAAGAAAAACTGTTTTTT. The encoded protein is CASSSRDREEKLFF.